This T cell receptor beta chain was observed in a study of CD8+ T cells in alopecia areata. Study-level results: Between patients, shared TCR sequences were less clear than in mice. This was possibly due in part to HLA diversity in the patient population. Scalp lesions, especially in alopecia totalis/universalis, had higher clonality than normal scalp. Normal skin contains resident alphabeta T cells, and these are also sequenced in scalp samples.

Extracted RNA was reverse transcribed, and the resulting cDNA served as sequencing template. The assay was immunoSEQ multiplex PCR, and TCRdb's table has in-frame clones only and misses some. The top ten clones hold 0.75% to 0.8% of a sample with 80,000 to 100,000 clones, about 40% of them seen once. Sampling of alopecia areata patients yielded lesional scalp punch biopsies as well as peripheral blood. This clone was seen just once. Its antigen is undetermined. Germline V gene lookup returns CDR1 SQVTM and CDR2 ANQGSEA. V lost 6 bases and J lost 4, with 14 bases in between. The CDR3 consists of 13 residues.

The sample comprised CD4+ T cells sorted from blood. This clonotype originated in a human donor with alopecia areata. This rearrangement joins TRBV29-1 to TRBJ2-3, with D maybe TRBD1 (5 bases). The CDR3 protein is CSVGQQESDTQYF. As DNA, the CDR3 is TGCAGCGTGGGGCAACAGGAGTCAGATACGCAGTATTTT.